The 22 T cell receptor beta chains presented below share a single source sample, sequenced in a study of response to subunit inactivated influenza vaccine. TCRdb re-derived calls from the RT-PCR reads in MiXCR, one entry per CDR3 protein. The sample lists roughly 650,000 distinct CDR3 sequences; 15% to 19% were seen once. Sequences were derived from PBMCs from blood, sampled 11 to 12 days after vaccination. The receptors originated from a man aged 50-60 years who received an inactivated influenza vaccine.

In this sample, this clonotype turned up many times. The CDR3: CASSGWGQASDYGYTF. In DNA, the CDR3 is TGCGCCAGCAGTGGTTGGGGGCAGGCCTCCGACTATGGCTACACCTTC. The J gene is TRBJ1-2, the V gene TRBV10-2, with D maybe TRBD1 (6 bases). The CDR3 sequence is 16 residues long. The germline CDR1 and CDR2 sequences are WSHSY and SAAADI. Trimming cost V 4 bases and J 3 bases, with 18 bases left between them.

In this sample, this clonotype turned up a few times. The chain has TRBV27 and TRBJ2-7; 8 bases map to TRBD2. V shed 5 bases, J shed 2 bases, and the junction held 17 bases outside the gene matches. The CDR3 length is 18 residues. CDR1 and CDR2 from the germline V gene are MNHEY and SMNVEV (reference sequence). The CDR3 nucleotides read TGTGCCAGCAGTCGCCACCCGGGCGGGAGGATTATTGCCTACGAGCAGTACTTC. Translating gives CASSRHPGGRIIAYEQYF.

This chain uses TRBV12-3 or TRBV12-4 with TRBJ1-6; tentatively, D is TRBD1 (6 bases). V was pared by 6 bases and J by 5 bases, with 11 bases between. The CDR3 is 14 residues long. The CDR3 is CASSRTVDNSPLHF. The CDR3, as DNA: TGTGCCAGCAGCCGGACAGTCGATAATTCACCCCTCCACTTT.

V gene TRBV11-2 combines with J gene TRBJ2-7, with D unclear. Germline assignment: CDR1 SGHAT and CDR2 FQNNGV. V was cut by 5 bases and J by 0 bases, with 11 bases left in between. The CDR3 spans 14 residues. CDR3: CASSPPAFSYEQYF. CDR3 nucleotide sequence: TGTGCCAGCAGCCCCCCTGCGTTCTCCTACGAGCAGTACTTC.

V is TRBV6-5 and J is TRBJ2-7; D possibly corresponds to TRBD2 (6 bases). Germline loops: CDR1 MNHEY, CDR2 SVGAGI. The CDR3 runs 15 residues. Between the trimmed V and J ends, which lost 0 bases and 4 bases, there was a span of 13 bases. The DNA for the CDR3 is TGTGCCAGCAGTTACTCCCGGGACTCCGGTTACGAGCAGTACTTC. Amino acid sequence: CASSYSRDSGYEQYF.

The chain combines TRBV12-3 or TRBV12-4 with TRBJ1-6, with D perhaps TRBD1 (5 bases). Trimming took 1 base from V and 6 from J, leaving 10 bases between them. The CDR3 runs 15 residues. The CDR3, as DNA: TGTGCCAGCAGTTTAGGAGACAGACTTAATTCACCCCTCCACTTT. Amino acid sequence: CASSLGDRLNSPLHF.

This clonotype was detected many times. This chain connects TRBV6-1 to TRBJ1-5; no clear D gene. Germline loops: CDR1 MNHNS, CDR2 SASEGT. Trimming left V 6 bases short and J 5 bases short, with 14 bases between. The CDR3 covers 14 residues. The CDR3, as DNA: TGTGCCAGCAGCCCGATGCCGGGCGATCAGCCCCAGCATTTT. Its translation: CASSPMPGDQPQHF.

DNA of the CDR3: TGTGCCAGCAGCGTAGAAATACAGCCCTACGAGCAGTACTTC. The encoded protein is CASSVEIQPYEQYF. V is TRBV9 and J is TRBJ2-7; D gene ambiguous. This CDR3 contains 14 residues. Germline values: CDR1 SGDLS, CDR2 YYNGEE. Between the trimmed V and J ends, which lost 0 bases and 2 bases, there was a span of 9 bases.

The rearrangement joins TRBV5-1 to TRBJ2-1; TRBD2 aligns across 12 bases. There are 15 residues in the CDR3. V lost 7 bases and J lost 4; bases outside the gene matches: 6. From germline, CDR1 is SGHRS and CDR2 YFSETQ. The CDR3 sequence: CASARTSGVYNEQFF. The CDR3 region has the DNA TGCGCCAGCGCCCGGACTAGCGGGGTGTACAATGAGCAGTTCTTC.

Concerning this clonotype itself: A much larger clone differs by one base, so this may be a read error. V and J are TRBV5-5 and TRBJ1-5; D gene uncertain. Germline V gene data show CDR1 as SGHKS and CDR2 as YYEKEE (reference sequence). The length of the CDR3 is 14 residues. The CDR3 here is CGSSFSAGNQPQHF. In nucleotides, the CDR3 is TGTGGCAGCAGCTTTAGCGCGGGGAATCAGCCCCAGCATTTT. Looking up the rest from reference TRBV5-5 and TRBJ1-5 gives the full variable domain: DAGVTQSPTHLIKTRGQQVTLRCSPISGHKSVSWYQQVLGQGPQFIFQYYEKEERGRGNFPDRFSARQFPNYSSELNVNALLLGDSALYLCGSSFSAGNQPQHFGDGTRLSIL.

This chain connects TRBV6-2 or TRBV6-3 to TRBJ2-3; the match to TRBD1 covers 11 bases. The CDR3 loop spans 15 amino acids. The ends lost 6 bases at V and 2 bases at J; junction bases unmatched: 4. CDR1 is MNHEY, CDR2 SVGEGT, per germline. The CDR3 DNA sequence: TGTGCCAGCAGACTGGGACAGGGGGACACAGATACGCAGTATTTT. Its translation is CASRLGQGDTDTQYF.

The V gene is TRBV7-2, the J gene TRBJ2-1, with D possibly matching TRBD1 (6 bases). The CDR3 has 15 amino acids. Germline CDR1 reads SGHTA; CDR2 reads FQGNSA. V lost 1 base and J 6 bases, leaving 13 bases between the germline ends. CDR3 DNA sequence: TGTGCCAGCAGCTTAGATAGACAGGCGGGCAATGAGCAGTTCTTC. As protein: CASSLDRQAGNEQFF.

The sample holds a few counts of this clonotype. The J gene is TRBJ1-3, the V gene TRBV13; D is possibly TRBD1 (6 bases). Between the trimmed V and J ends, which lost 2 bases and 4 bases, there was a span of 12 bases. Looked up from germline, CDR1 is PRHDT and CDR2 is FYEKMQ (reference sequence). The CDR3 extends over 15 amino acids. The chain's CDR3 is CASSLPGETGNTIYF. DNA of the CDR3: TGTGCCAGCAGCTTACCAGGGGAAACAGGAAACACCATATATTTT.

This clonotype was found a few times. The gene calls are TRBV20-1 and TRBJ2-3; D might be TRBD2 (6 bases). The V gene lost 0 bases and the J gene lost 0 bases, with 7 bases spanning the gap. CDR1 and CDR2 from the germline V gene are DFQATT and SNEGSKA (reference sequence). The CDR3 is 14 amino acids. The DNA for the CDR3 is TGCAGTGCTAGAGATGCGGGGAGCACAGATACGCAGTATTTT. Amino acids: CSARDAGSTDTQYF.

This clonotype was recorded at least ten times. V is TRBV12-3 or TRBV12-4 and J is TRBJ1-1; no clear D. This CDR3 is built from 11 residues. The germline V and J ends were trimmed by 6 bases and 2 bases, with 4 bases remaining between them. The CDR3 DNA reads TGTGCCAGCAGGGTTAACACTGAAGCTTTCTTT. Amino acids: CASRVNTEAFF.

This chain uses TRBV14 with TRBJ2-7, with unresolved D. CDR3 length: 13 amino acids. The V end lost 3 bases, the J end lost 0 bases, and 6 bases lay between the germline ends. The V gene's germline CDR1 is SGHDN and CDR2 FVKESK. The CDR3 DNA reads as TGTGCCAGCAGCCACGGGTCCTCCTACGAGCAGTACTTC. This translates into CASSHGSSYEQYF.

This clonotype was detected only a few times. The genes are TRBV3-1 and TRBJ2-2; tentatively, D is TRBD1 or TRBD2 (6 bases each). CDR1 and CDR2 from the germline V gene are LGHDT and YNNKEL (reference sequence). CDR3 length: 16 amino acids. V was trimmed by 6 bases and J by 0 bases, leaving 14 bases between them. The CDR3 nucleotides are TGTGCCAGCAGTCCCCTCGGGGGCTCGAACACCGGGGAGCTGTTTTTT. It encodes CASSPLGGSNTGELFF.

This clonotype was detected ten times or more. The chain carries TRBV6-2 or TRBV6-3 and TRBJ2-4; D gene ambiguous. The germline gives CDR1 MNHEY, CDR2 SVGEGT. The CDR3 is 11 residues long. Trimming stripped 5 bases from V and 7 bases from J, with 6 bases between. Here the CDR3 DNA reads TGTGCCAGCAGTGAGGTGAACATTCAGTACTTC. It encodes CASSEVNIQYF.

The CDR3 protein is CASSSAGTSGYYEQYF. The CDR3 coding sequence is TGTGCCAGCAGCTCCGCCGGGACTAGCGGCTACTACGAGCAGTACTTC. The chain combines TRBV7-2 with TRBJ2-7, with 11 bases identical to TRBD2. This CDR3 contains 16 residues. From germline, CDR1 is SGHTA and CDR2 FQGNSA. V shed 4 bases and J 3 bases; nucleotides not matched to a gene: 8.

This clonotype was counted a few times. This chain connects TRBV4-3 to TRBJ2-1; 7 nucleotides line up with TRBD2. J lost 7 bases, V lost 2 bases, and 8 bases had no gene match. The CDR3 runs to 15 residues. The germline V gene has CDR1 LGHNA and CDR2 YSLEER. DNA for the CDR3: TGCGCCAGCAGCCAAACCTCGGGGGGTCAAAATGAGCAGTTCTTC. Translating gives CASSQTSGGQNEQFF.

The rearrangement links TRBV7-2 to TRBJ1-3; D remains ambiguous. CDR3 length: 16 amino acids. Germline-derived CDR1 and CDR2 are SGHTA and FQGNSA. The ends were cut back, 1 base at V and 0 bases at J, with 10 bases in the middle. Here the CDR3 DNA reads TGTGCCAGCAGCTTAGTGGAGTGGAGCTCTGGAAACACCATATATTTT. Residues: CASSLVEWSSGNTIYF.

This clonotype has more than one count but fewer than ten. In nucleotides, the CDR3 is TGTGCCAGCAGCCAAGATTTGCCGGGGGTCAATGAGCAGTTCTTC. Its translation: CASSQDLPGVNEQFF. The chain uses TRBV4-2 and TRBJ2-1; D may be TRBD2 (6 bases). CDR1 is LGHNA and CDR2 is YNFKEQ in the germline V gene. V lost 0 bases to trimming and J lost 6 bases, with 12 bases between them. The CDR3 sequence is 15 residues long.